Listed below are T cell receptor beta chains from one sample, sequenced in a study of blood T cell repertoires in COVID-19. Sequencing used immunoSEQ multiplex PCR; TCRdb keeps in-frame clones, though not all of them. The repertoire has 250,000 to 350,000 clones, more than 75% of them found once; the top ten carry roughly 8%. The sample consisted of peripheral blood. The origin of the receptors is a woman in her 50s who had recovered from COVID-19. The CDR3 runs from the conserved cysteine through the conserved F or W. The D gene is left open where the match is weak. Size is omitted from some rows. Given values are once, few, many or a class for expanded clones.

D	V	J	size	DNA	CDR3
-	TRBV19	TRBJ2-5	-	TGTGCCAGTAGGATCGGCGGTCAAGAGACCCAGTACTTC	CASRIGGQETQYF
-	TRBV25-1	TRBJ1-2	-	TGTGCCAGCAGTGATTACCAGGGTACCTATGGCTACACCTTC	CASSDYQGTYGYTF
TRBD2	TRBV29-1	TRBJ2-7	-	TGCAGCGTGGGCACTAGCGGGGCTTACGAGCAGTACTTC	CSVGTSGAYEQYF
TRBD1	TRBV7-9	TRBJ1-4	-	TGTGCCAGCACGACAGGGTTGAAAGGAGAAAAACTGTTTTTT	CASTTGLKGEKLFF
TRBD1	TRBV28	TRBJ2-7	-	TGTGCCAGCAGTCTTCGACAGGGGGCCTACGAGCAGTACTTC	CASSLRQGAYEQYF
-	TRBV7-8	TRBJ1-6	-	TGTGCCAGCAGCCAGCAGGGTCATAATTCACCCCTCCACTTT	CASSQQGHNSPLHF
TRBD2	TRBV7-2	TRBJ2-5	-	TGTGCCAGCAGCTCCCCAGGGAGGGTCAAGACCCAGTACTTC	CASSSPGRVKTQYF
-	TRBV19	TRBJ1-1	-	TGTGCCAGTAGTCTTGTGGTCGGTTTAGAAGCTTTCTTT	CASSLVVGLEAFF
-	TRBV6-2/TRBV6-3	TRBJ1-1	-	TGTGCCAGCAGTTCCACGGGACAGAACACTGAAGCTTTCTTT	CASSSTGQNTEAFF
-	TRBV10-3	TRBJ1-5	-	TGTGCCATCAGTGATACAGGGCGAAGCAATCAGCCCCAGCATTTT	CAISDTGRSNQPQHF
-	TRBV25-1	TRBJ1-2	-	TGTGCCAGCAGTGAATGGGGCAGGGGAGTAGGAGGCTACACCTTC	CASSEWGRGVGGYTF
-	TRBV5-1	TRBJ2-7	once	TGCGCCAGCAGCCGGGACTTCAACTACGAGCAGTACTTC	CASSRDFNYEQYF
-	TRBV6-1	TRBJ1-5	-	TGTGCCAGCAGTGAAGCGGAGACAGGTTTCCAGCCCCAGCATTTT	CASSEAETGFQPQHF
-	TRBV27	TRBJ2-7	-	TGTGCCAGCAGTTTAAGCCAGGGATTCTCCTACGAGCAGTACTTC	CASSLSQGFSYEQYF
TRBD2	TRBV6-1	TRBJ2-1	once	TGTGCCAGCAGTGCCCGGTTGGTAGCGGGAGCTCTTGAGCAGTTCTTC	CASSARLVAGALEQFF
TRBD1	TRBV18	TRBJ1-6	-	TGTGCCAGCTCACGGACAGGGGGAACCAATAATTCACCCCTCCACTTT	CASSRTGGTNNSPLHF
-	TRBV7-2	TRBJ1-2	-	TGTGCCAGCAGCTTCAGGACGGGGGAGGGTGGCTACACCTTC	CASSFRTGEGGYTF
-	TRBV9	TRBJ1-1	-	TGTGCCAGCAGCGTAGGTATGGAGGACACTGAAGCTTTCTTT	CASSVGMEDTEAFF
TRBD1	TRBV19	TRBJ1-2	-	TGTGCCAGTAGCCTGGACAGGGACGGCTACACCTTC	CASSLDRDGYTF
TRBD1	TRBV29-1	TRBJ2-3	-	TGCAGCGTTGAACCCGGCAGGGGGTCAGATACGCAGTATTTT	CSVEPGRGSDTQYF
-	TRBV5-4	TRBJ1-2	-	TGTGCCAGCAGCTTAGGGGGTGGCTATGGCTACACCTTC	CASSLGGGYGYTF
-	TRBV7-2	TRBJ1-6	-	TGTGCCAGCAGCTTAAGGAGGACTAATTCACCCCTCCACTTT	CASSLRRTNSPLHF
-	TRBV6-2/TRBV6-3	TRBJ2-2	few	TGTGCCAGCAGTTACGGGGCGGGAACTAACACCGGGGAGCTGTTTTTT	CASSYGAGTNTGELFF
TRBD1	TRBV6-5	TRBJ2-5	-	TGTGCCAGCAGCTCCGGACAGGGGGGAAGGGAGACCCAGTACTTC	CASSSGQGGRETQYF
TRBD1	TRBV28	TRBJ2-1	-	TGTGCCAGCAGTTTAATTCCCGACAGGGTGATCTTC	CASSLIPDRVIF
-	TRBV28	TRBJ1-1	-	TGTGCCAGCAGTCCGCTAACAGGGAAAACTGAAGCTTTCTTT	CASSPLTGKTEAFF
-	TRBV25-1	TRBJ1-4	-	TGTGCCAGCAGTGAATCGGGGAGGGAAAAACTGTTTTTT	CASSESGREKLFF
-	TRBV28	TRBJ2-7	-	TGTGCCATCTCTGGACGCGACAGTCCCTACGAGCAGTACTTC	CAISGRDSPYEQYF
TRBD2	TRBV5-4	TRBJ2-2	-	TGTGCCAGCAGCTTGGCCCCCGCGGGAGGGCCCAGAGGCGGGGAGCTGTTTTTT	CASSLAPAGGPRGGELFF
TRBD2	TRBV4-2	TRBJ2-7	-	TGTGCCAGCAGGCAGGGACTAGCGGGCGGAGACGAAGAGCAGTACTTC	CASRQGLAGGDEEQYF
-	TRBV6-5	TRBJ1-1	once	TGTGCCAGCAAGAGTGGCACTGAAGCTTTCTTT	CASKSGTEAFF
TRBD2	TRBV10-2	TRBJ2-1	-	TGCGCCAGCAGTGATCCGGGACTAGCGGGGGTCCGCTCAGGCAATGAGCAGTTCTTC	CASSDPGLAGVRSGNEQFF